This T cell receptor (beta chain) was captured by sequencing in a study of blood T cell repertoires in COVID-19. Study background: Sample material is recorded as cDNA or gDNA derived from T cells, B-cell-depleted T cells, or PBMCs.

Per the study methods: By means of reference gene primer amplification, nucleated cell counts were estimated. The repertoire was sequenced with immunoSEQ multiplex PCR; TCRdb's copy has only in-frame clones and lacks some. V, J and clone size are those of that table, while D and trimming were read from the DNA. The table lists approximately 130,000 clones, 85% to 90% of them singletons. Germline CDR1 MDHEN, CDR2 SYDVKM. The CDR3 is 13 amino acids. V lost 5 bases and J lost 5, with 12 bases in between. This clonotype was sampled from a man aged 70-80 years with active or convalescent COVID-19. The chain combines TRBV28 with TRBJ1-1; D unresolved. The sequenced material came from peripheral blood. The CDR3 DNA follows: TGTGCCAGCAGTGCCACCGGGTTTACTGAAGCTTTCTTT. This translates into CASSATGFTEAFF.